This T cell receptor beta chain was recovered during a study of OX40 agonist ivuxolimab in advanced cancers. Study-level information: It was ivuxolimab, an agonistic anti-OX40 (CD134) antibody, that patients were treated with. Study observations and caveats: By week 6 at 0.1 to 3.0 mg/kg, blood CD4+ and CD8+ T cells had expanded clonally.

Assay used: immunoSEQ multiplex PCR; TCRdb lists only in-frame clones, some missing. This sample has about 49,000 clones, with about 88% found just once. The CDR3 is 16 residues long. Germline V lookup: CDR1 LNHDA, CDR2 SQIVND (reference sequence). V gave up 3 bases and J gave up 2 bases, with 15 bases separating them. With autoimmune disease history or systemic immunosuppression, patients were excluded. Sampling of blood occurred at baseline, cycle 4 day 1, and cycle 7 day 1. A remark on this clone: Its cognate antigen is unknown.

J is TRBJ2-3 and V is TRBV19, with D possibly TRBD1 on 5 matching bases. This TCR came from an adult with an advanced solid tumor such as melanoma, head and neck, liver or kidney cancer. The specimen comprised CD4+ or CD8+ T cells sorted from blood, sampled in a trial of the OX40 agonist ivuxolimab. DNA of the CDR3: TGTGCCAGTAGTATGCGGTGGAGCAGGGTCACAGATACGCAGTATTTT. Translated, it gives CASSMRWSRVTDTQYF.